The T cell receptor beta chain under discussion was sequenced for a study of blood T cell repertoires in COVID-19. This table comes from immunoSEQ multiplex PCR, and its TCRdb copy is limited to in-frame clones, with some not included. The sample shows under 350,000 clones, 80% to 90% of them seen only once. The sequencing sample was made of PBMCs or T cells enriched from blood (not recorded which). This sequence originates from a woman aged 40 to 50 with acute COVID-19.

Here the CDR3 DNA reads TGTGCCAGTAGAAGGAGAAAAGCGGGAAGAATTGATGAGCAGTTCTTC. It codes for CASRRRKAGRIDEQFF. The V gene is TRBV19, the J gene TRBJ2-1, with 7 bases matching TRBD2. Germline V CDR1 and CDR2: LNHDA, SQIVND (reference sequence). The CDR3 extends over 16 amino acids. V shed 6 bases, J shed 8 bases, and the junction held 16 bases outside the gene matches.